This TCR beta chain was identified during a study of cytomegalovirus exposure and HLA in healthy donors. Study-wide points: There were a few CMV-associated chains whose specificity for CMV antigens was confirmed in vitro. Most observed TCR sequences were rare, whereas some public TCRs were detected in many donors. There were approximately 150 TCR beta chains listed as cytomegalovirus-associated.

The germline gives CDR1 MNHGY, CDR2 SVAAGI. Deletions cut 6 bases from V and 4 bases from J, with 3 bases between. The CDR3 has 10 residues. The donors were members of the approximately 120-subject validation cohort (separate from the roughly 680-subject first cohort). Assay: immunoSEQ multiplex PCR; the TCRdb copy retains only in-frame clones and omits some. Of fewer than 80,000 clones in the sample, over 90% were seen once. This clone was recorded once. The antigen remains unidentified. Source material: PBMCs. The chain recombines TRBV6-9 with TRBJ1-2, with D hard to call. This sequence was found in a woman aged 18-29 years in good health and CMV-seropositive. CDR3 region: CASRAYGYTF. CDR3 in DNA: TGTGCCAGCAGGGCCTATGGCTACACCTTC.